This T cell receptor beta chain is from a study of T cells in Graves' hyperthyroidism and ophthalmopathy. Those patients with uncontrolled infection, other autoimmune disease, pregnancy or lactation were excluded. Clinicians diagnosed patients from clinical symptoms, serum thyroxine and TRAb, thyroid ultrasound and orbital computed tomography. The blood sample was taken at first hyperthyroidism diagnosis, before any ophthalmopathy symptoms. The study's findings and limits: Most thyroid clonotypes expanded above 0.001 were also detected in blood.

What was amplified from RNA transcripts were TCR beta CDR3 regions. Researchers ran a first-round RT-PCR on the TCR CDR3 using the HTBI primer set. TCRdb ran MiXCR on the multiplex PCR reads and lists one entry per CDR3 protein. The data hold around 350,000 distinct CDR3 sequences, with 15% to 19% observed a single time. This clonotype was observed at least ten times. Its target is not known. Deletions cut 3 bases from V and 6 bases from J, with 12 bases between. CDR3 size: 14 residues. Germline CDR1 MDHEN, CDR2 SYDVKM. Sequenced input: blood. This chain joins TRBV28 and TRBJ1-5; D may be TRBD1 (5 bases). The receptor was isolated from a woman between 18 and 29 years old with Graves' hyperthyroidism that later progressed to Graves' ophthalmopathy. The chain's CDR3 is CASSFRGPRQPQHF. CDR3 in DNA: TGTGCCAGCAGTTTCCGGGGCCCCCGTCAGCCCCAGCATTTT.